The 5 T cell receptor beta chains in this list originate from one sample, sequenced in a study of cytomegalovirus exposure and HLA in healthy donors. Primers included in the PCR were 60 Vbeta and 13 Jbeta primers. Using immunoSEQ multiplex PCR, the repertoire was profiled, and TCRdb retains in-frame clones only, with some absent. The data hold about 210,000 clones, with roughly 80% observed a single time. The material sequenced was PBMCs. These receptors were collected from a young man in good health and CMV-seronegative.

The J gene is TRBJ2-1, the V gene TRBV9; tentatively, D is TRBD2 (5 bases). Germline V gene sequence: CDR1 SGDLS, CDR2 YYNGEE. This CDR3 comprises 18 residues. The ends were cut back, 4 bases at V and 4 bases at J, with 24 bases in the middle. The CDR3 DNA follows: TGTGCCAGCAGCCCCGGGATCCGGGGTAAGTCCCGTTACAATGAGCAGTTCTTC. The encoded protein is CASSPGIRGKSRYNEQFF.

CDR3 in DNA: TGTGCCAGCAGGGCGGGACAGGTTAGCAATCAGCCCCAGCATTTT. Protein product: CASRAGQVSNQPQHF. The chain links TRBV6-1 to TRBJ1-5; TRBD1 matches at 8 bases. The germline V gene has CDR1 MNHNS and CDR2 SASEGT. Trimming at V came to 6 bases and at J to 0 bases, leaving 4 bases not matched to a gene. This CDR3 contains 15 residues.

The chain joins TRBV4-1 to TRBJ2-3; tentative D call: TRBD1 (6 bases). Germline assignment: CDR1 MGHRA and CDR2 YSYEKL. This CDR3 contains 16 residues. Trimming left V 2 bases short and J 4 bases short, with 16 bases between. In nucleotides, the CDR3 is TGCGCCAGCAGCCAAAACTCGCAGGGGAACTCAGATACGCAGTATTTT. Translating it yields CASSQNSQGNSDTQYF.

This chain links TRBV5-1 with TRBJ1-2; D uncertain. V dropped 4 bases and J dropped 4 bases, with 23 bases sitting between them. CDR1 and CDR2 from the germline V gene are SGHRS and YFSETQ. The CDR3 consists of 17 residues. This chain's CDR3 is CASSTTALGNSSYGYTF. The CDR3, as DNA: TGCGCCAGCAGCACCACCGCCCTCGGGAATTCCAGCTATGGCTACACCTTC.

V usage is TRBV10-2 and J usage is TRBJ2-3; TRBD2 might be the D (6 bases). The CDR3 is 13 amino acids. Trimming removed 6 bases at V and 5 bases at J, with 12 bases between. Germline V CDR1 and CDR2: WSHSY, SAAADI. The CDR3 is CASREGAVDTQYF. The CDR3 region has the DNA TGCGCCAGCAGGGAGGGAGCGGTAGATACGCAGTATTTT.